These T cell receptor beta chains were read from a single sample in a study of T-cell reconstitution after alpha-beta-depleted transplantation in children. TCRdb used MiXCR to reprocess the PCR reads, holding one entry per CDR3 protein. The sample holds tens of thousands of distinct CDR3 sequences, roughly half seen once. Here the sequenced sample was peripheral blood, taken before TCRalphabeta/CD19-depleted stem cell transplant. These receptors came from a boy younger than two with SCID, due to receive a stem cell transplant. Both conserved end residues are part of each CDR3. Fields, in order: J gene, D gene, V gene, clone size, CDR3 length, CDR3 DNA, CDR3 protein. A D gene is named only where the DNA matches it firmly. A clone size is listed for some rows: how often the clone was seen (once, few, many), or a class if it is expanded.

>TRBJ2-1|TRBD2|TRBV13|.|17
TGTGCCAGCAGCTTATGGGAGCGGGGGGGGCTCGGCAATGAGCAGTTCTTC
CASSLWERGGLGNEQFF
>TRBJ1-2|.|TRBV7-2|.|14
TGTGCCAGCAGCCCAAGCCAGGCTCGGAGCGGCTACACCTTC
CASSPSQARSGYTF
>TRBJ2-2|.|TRBV20-1|.|14
TGCAGTGCCATAGGGATCCTAAACACCGGGGAGCTGTTTTTT
CSAIGILNTGELFF
>TRBJ2-5|TRBD2|TRBV25-1|.|16
TGTGCCAGCAGTGAATCAAGCGGGGGGACCCTAGAGACCCAGTACTTC
CASSESSGGTLETQYF
>TRBJ2-5|.|TRBV3-1|.|14
TGTGCCAGCAGCCAACGACTAGTCGGAGAGACCCAGTACTTC
CASSQRLVGETQYF
>TRBJ1-2|TRBD1|TRBV29-1|.|13
TGCAGCGTTACAGGGGGGGGGAACTATGGCTACACCTTC
CSVTGGGNYGYTF
>TRBJ2-1|TRBD2|TRBV12-3/TRBV12-4|.|16
TGTGCCAGCAGGGCCTCTAGCGGGGGCTCCTACAATGAGCAGTTCTTC
CASRASSGGSYNEQFF
>TRBJ2-7|.|TRBV6-5|.|15
TGTGCCAGCAGTTACGGCGGGGACGGTCCCTACGAGCAGTACTTC
CASSYGGDGPYEQYF
>TRBJ1-1|.|TRBV20-1|.|15
TGCAGTGCTAGAGAAGGGGGTCAAACGAACACTGAAGCTTTCTTT
CSAREGGQTNTEAFF
>TRBJ2-3|.|TRBV18|.|14
TGTGCCAGCTCACCACCGCCTAGCACAGATACGCAGTATTTT
CASSPPPSTDTQYF
>TRBJ2-7|.|TRBV3-1|.|13
TGTGCCAGCAGCCAGGACCCGGGATACGAGCAGTACTTC
CASSQDPGYEQYF
>TRBJ2-5|.|TRBV20-1|.|14
TGCAGTGCTAGAGCCTTCAACGGCCAAGAGACCCAGTACTTC
CSARAFNGQETQYF
>TRBJ1-3|.|TRBV12-3/TRBV12-4|few|14
TGTGCCAGCAGCCCCGGGACCTCTGGAAACACCATATATTTT
CASSPGTSGNTIYF
>TRBJ2-3|.|TRBV12-3/TRBV12-4|.|13
TGTGCCAGCAGTCCCGGGGGCAGGGTGGCGCAGTATTTT
CASSPGGRVAQYF
>TRBJ2-5|TRBD1|TRBV15|once|15
TGTGCCACCAGCGCCCGACAGGGGGCAAGGGAGACCCAGTACTTC
CATSARQGARETQYF
>TRBJ2-7|TRBD1|TRBV20-1|many|16
TGCAGTGCTAGAGATCTCATTGAGGGGGCCATCTACGAGCAGTACTTC
CSARDLIEGAIYEQYF
>TRBJ2-7|TRBD1|TRBV5-1|.|14
TGCGCCAGCAGCCCGGACAGGGGTATCTACGAGCAGTACTTC
CASSPDRGIYEQYF
>TRBJ2-2|.|TRBV5-1|.|16
TGCGCCAGCAGCCGGCCAGGGGGGCCGAACACCGGGGAGCTGTTTTTT
CASSRPGGPNTGELFF
>TRBJ2-7|.|TRBV7-2|.|15
TGTGCCAGCAGCTTAACGGTTTTAGGGAGTTACGAGCAGTACTTC
CASSLTVLGSYEQYF
>TRBJ1-5|.|TRBV6-1|few|16
TGTGCCAGCAGGTCCCCCCTGGACAGCATAGCGGGTCCCCAGCATTTT
CASRSPLDSIAGPQHF
>TRBJ1-1|.|TRBV3-1|.|12
TGTGCCAGCAGCCAAGGCGGAGGGGGAGCTTTCTTT
CASSQGGGGAFF
>TRBJ2-7|TRBD2|TRBV20-1|.|16
TGCTGTGCTAGAGATGGTTCGGACTGGCGGGGGTACGAGCAGTACTTC
CCARDGSDWRGYEQYF
>TRBJ1-5|.|TRBV10-3|.|14
TGTGCCATCAGTCCGCAGGGTGGAAATCAGCCCCAGCATTTT
CAISPQGGNQPQHF
>TRBJ1-1|.|TRBV7-2|.|14
TGTGCCAGCAGCGGACAGCCTTTTAACACTGAAGCTTTCTTT
CASSGQPFNTEAFF
>TRBJ1-1|.|TRBV9|.|13
TGTGCCAGCAGCCCCCCAACCGGGACAGAAGCTTTCTTT
CASSPPTGTEAFF
>TRBJ1-5|.|TRBV6-1|once|14
TGTGCCAGCAGTCCCCTGGACGGGAATCAGCCCCAGCATTTT
CASSPLDGNQPQHF
>TRBJ2-1|.|TRBV9|.|16
TGTGCCAGCAGCGTAGACCTTCGGGACGGCTACAATGAGCAGTTCTTC
CASSVDLRDGYNEQFF
>TRBJ1-2|.|TRBV29-1|.|11
TGCAGCGTTGATAGTGGATATGGCTACACCTTC
CSVDSGYGYTF
>TRBJ1-1|.|TRBV5-1|.|16
TGCGCCAGCAGCCCCATCCCTCAGGGGTTGAACACTGAAGCTTTCTTT
CASSPIPQGLNTEAFF
>TRBJ2-7|.|TRBV29-1|.|14
TGCAGCGTTGAAAAGACGGGGAGCTCCTACGAGCAGTACTTC
CSVEKTGSSYEQYF
>TRBJ2-1|.|TRBV11-1|.|13
TGTGCCAGCAGCTTTAAGGGAATGTATGAGCAGTTCTTC
CASSFKGMYEQFF
>TRBJ1-2|TRBD1|TRBV5-1|.|15
TGCGCCAGCAGCTTGTCTGACAGGGGGCCCTATGGCTACACCTTC
CASSLSDRGPYGYTF
>TRBJ2-7|.|TRBV27|.|16
TGTGCCAGCAGATCCCCAGGGTCCCTACGGGCCTACGAGCAGTACTTC
CASRSPGSLRAYEQYF
>TRBJ1-1|.|TRBV5-1|once|16
TGCGCCAGCAGCTCCGGGGCTCTTCAACTGAACACTGAAGCTTTCTTT
CASSSGALQLNTEAFF
>TRBJ1-5|.|TRBV7-2|.|16
TGTGCCAGCAGCTTAGAGGGGATCTCAGGAAATCAGCCCCAGCATTTT
CASSLEGISGNQPQHF
>TRBJ2-2|TRBD1|TRBV9|.|15
TGTGCCAGCAGCGTAAGGACAGGGAGCACCGGGGAGCTGTTTTTT
CASSVRTGSTGELFF
>TRBJ1-1|.|TRBV12-3/TRBV12-4|.|14
TGTGCCAGCAGGCCTACAGGGTGGAACACTGAAGCTTTCTTT
CASRPTGWNTEAFF
>TRBJ1-1|TRBD1|TRBV11-3|few|14
TGTGCCAGCAGCTCTCTAACCGGGACAGGGGAAGCTTTCTTT
CASSSLTGTGEAFF
>TRBJ1-2|TRBD1|TRBV20-1|few|14
TGCAGTGCTAGAGAGCCGGGACAGGGATATGGCTACACCTTC
CSAREPGQGYGYTF